This record covers a single TCR beta chain. Its antigen is unidentified. This record belongs to a study of cytomegalovirus exposure and HLA in healthy donors. Overall study results and limits: 87-base-pair reads could not separate some V segments, including TRBV6-2 and TRBV6-3.

J was trimmed by 1 base and V by 2 bases; bases with no gene match: 8. This CDR3 contains 16 residues. Germline V gene lookup returns CDR1 SGHVS and CDR2 FQNEAQ. The PCR was carried out with 60 Vbeta primers and 13 Jbeta primers. The method was immunoSEQ multiplex PCR; TCRdb's version includes in-frame clones alone and lacks a portion of them. The data show about 240,000 clones, 80% to 85% seen once. The source is a woman between 55 and 75 years old in good health and CMV-seropositive. The chain couples TRBV7-8 to TRBJ2-7; 7 bases map to TRBD2. Sequenced: PBMCs. In DNA form, the CDR3 reads TGTGCCAGCAGCTTAACGGGGGGTACAGAATCCTACGAGCAGTACTTC. This codes for CASSLTGGTESYEQYF.